This T cell receptor (beta chain) was profiled in a study of CD8+CD57+ T cells in acquired aplastic anemia. Trimming removed 5 bases from V and 5 bases from J, with 12 bases in between. From germline, CDR1 is SEHNR and CDR2 FQNEAQ (reference sequence). The CDR3 runs to 13 residues. Previously, flow cytometry had revealed CD8+CD57+ cell expansion in the patients chosen for sequencing. Genomic DNA provided the template from which TCR beta VDJ and CDR3 profiles were obtained. MiXCR, applied by TCRdb to the reads, yields one record per CDR3 protein. The sample includes some 150,000 distinct CDR3 sequences, about two thirds of them seen just once.

The rearrangement uses TRBV7-9 and TRBJ1-1, with no clear D. This receptor was taken from a human donor with aplastic anemia. Material for sequencing was sorted CD4+, CD8+, or CD8+CD57+ T cells (not recorded which) from PBMCs. The CDR3 reads CASSNKRETEAFF. CDR3 in DNA: TGTGCCAGCAGCAATAAAAGGGAGACTGAAGCTTTCTTT. Supplemented by reference TRBV7-9 and TRBJ1-1, the full variable domain reads DTGVSQNPRHKITKRGQNVTFRCDPISEHNRLYWYRQTLGQGPEFLTYFQNEAQLEKSRLLSDRFSAERPKGSFSTLEIQRTEQGDSAMYLCASSNKRETEAFFGQGTRLTVV.